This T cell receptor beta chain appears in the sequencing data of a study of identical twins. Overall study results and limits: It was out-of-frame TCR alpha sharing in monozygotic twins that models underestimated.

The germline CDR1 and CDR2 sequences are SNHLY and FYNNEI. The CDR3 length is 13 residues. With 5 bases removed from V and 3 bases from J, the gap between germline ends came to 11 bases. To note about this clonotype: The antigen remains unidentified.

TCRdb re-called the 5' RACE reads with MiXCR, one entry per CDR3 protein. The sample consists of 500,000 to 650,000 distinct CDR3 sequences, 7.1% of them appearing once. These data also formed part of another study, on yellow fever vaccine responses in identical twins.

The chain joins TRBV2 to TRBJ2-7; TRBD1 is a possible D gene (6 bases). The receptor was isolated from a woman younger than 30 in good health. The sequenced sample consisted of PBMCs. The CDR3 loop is CASSSGHLYEQYF. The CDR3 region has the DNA TGTGCCAGCAGTTCGGGACATCTCTACGAGCAGTACTTC.